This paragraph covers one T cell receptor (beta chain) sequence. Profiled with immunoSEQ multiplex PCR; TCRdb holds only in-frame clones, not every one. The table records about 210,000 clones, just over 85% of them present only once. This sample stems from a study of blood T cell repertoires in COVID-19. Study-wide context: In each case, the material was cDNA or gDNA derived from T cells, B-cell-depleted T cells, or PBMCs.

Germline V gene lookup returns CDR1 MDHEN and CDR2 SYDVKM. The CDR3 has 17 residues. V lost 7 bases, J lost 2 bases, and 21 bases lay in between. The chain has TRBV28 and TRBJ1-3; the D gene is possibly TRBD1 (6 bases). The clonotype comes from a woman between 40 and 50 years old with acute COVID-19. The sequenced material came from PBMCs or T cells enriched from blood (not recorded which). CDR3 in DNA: TGTGCCAGCACCGTACTCCAGGGGCCGGGGCCTGGAAACACCATATATTTT. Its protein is CASTVLQGPGPGNTIYF.